This T cell receptor beta chain comes out of a study of prognosis after radiotherapy for stage I lung cancer. As for the study in general: Some 15 patients had newly diagnosed primary stage I lung tumors, and about 5 had oligometastatic NSCLC after surgical resection of the primary tumor. Points from the study as a whole: The median unique TCR clone count dropped from about 10,000 to 6,900 after stereotactic body radiation therapy. The way patients used TRBV and TRBJ genes reportedly differed depending on whether they had metastases.

Comments on this clonotype: Its antigen is as yet unknown. Just one base apart from a much larger clone, this may be a read error.

After removal of 6 bases from V and 9 bases from J, the junction contained 11 bases not matched to a gene. The CDR3 has 13 residues. CDR1 DFQATT and CDR2 SNEGSKA come from the germline V gene (reference sequence). Genomic DNA yielded TCR beta CDR3, amplified by two-round multiplex PCR. Primers specific to each TRBV and TRBJ gene drove first-round PCR. One entry per CDR3 protein, called by TCRdb with MiXCR from the multiplex PCR reads. The data contain 15,000 to 20,000 distinct CDR3 sequences, roughly 30% of them singletons. This TCR was recovered from a donor over 45 with non-small cell lung cancer. The specimen was PBMCs, collected before or after stereotactic body radiation therapy (not recorded which). The chain links TRBV20-1 to TRBJ1-5, with TRBD1 matching 7 bases. CDR3 in DNA: TGCAGTGCCGACAGGGACCGAAATGGGCCCCAGCATTTT. Translated, it gives CSADRDRNGPQHF.